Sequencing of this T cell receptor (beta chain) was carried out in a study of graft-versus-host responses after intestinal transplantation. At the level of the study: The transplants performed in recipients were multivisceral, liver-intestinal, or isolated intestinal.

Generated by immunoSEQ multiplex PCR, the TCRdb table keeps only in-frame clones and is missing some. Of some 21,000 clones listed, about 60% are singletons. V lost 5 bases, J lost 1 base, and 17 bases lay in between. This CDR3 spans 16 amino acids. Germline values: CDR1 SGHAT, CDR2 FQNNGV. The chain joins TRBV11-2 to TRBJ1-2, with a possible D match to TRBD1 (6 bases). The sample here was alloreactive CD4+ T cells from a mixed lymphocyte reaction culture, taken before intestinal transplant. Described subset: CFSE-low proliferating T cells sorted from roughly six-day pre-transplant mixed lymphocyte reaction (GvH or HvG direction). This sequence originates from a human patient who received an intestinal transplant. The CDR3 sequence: CASSAPRTAINYGYTF. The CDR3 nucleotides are TGTGCCAGCAGCGCCCCCCGGACAGCGATTAACTATGGCTACACCTTC.